This T cell receptor (beta chain) appears in the sequencing data of a study of T cell responses to AZD1222 COVID-19 vaccine. The CDR3 totals 13 residues. Germline assignment: CDR1 SNHLY and CDR2 FYNNEI. Trimming removed 5 bases at V and 8 bases at J, with 15 bases between. Method: immunoSEQ multiplex PCR; TCRdb's copy keeps in-frame clones and lacks some. The repertoire has about 120,000 clones, about 89% of them found once; the top ten carry 5% to 5.5%. General study findings and limits: White British donors predominated, females outnumbered males, and clonal diversity was possibly underestimated. Repertoire sampling was restricted to post-peak T cell response timepoints. Reportedly, nearly half the spike-specific TCRs target unmutated variant regions. Regions 160-218 and 743-854 dominated among vaccine-associated CD4 TCRs spanning spike.

Concerning this clone: Antigen: not known.

This receptor was taken from an adult in good health. V is TRBV2 and J is TRBJ1-2, with unresolved D. Sequences were derived from peripheral blood, sampled on day 0 of AZD1222 vaccination. CDR3 sequence reads: CASSPNQVGGYTF. As DNA, the CDR3 is TGTGCCAGCAGTCCTAATCAGGTGGGAGGCTACACCTTC.